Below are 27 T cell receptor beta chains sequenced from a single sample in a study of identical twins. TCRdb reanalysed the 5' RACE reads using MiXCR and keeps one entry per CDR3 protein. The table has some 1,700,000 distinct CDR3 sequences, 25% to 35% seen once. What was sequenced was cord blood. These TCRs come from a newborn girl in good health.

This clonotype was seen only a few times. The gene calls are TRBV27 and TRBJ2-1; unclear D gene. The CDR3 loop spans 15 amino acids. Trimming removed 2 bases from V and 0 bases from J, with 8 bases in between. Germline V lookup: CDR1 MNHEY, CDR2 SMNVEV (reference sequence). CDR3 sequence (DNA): TGTGCCAGCAGTTTAGCCCCTTACTCCTACAATGAGCAGTTCTTC. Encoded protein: CASSLAPYSYNEQFF.

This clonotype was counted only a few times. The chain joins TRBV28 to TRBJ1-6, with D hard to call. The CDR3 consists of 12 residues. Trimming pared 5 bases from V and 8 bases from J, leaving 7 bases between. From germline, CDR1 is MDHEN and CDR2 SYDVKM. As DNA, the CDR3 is TGTGCCAGCAGTCCCTTAGATTCACCCCTCCACTTT. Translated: CASSPLDSPLHF.

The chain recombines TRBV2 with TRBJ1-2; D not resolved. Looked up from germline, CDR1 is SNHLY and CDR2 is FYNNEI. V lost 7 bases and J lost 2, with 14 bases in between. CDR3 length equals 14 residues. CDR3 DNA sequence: TGTGCCAGCATAGCAGTAAGCTTAAACTATGGCTACACCTTC. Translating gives CASIAVSLNYGYTF.

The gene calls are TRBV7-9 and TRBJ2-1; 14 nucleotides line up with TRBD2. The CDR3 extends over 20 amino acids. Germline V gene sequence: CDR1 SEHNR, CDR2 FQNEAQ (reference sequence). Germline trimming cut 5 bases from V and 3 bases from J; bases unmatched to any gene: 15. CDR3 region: CASSLSGGLAGETVYNEQFF. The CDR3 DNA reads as TGTGCCAGCAGCCTCAGTGGGGGACTAGCGGGAGAAACTGTCTACAATGAGCAGTTCTTC.

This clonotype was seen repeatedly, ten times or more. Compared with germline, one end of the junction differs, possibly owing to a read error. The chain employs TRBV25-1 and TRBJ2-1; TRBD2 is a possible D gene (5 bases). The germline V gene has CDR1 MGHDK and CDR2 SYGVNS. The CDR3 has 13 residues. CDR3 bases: TGCGCCAGCAGCGAGTCGGGGTACAATGAGCAGTTCTTC. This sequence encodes CASSESGYNEQFF.

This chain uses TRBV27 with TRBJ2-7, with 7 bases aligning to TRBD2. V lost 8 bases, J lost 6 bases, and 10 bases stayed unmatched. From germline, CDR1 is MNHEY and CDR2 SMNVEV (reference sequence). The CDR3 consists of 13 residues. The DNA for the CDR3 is TGTGCCAGCGGAACTAGCGAAAGGTTCGAGCAGTACTTC. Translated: CASGTSERFEQYF.

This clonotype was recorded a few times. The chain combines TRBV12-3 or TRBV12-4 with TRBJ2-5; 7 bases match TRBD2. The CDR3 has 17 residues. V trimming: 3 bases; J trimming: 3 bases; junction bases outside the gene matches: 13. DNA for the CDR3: TGTGCCAGCAGTTTGGCCGCAATCGCGGGAGTGAAAGAGACCCAGTACTTC. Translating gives CASSLAAIAGVKETQYF.

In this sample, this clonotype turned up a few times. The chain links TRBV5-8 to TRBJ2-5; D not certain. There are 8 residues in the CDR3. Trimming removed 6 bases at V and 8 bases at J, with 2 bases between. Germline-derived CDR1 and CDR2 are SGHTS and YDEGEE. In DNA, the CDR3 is TGTGCCAGCATAACCCAGTACTTC. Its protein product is CASITQYF.

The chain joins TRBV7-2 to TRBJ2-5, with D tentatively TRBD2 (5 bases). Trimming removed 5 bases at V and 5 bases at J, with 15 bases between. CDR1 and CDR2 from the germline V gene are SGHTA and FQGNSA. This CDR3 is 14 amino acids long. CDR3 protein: CASSLRGLVETQYF. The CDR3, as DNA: TGTGCCAGCAGCCTAAGAGGGCTAGTGGAGACCCAGTACTTC.

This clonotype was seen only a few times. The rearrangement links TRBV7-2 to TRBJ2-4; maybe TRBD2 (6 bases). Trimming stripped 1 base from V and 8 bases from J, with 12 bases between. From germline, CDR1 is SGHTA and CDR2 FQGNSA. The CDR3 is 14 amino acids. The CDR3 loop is CASSLDTSRDIQYF. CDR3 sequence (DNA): TGTGCCAGCAGCTTAGATACTAGCCGGGACATTCAGTACTTC. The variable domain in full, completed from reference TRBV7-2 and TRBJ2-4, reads GAGVSQSPSNKVTEKGKDVELRCDPISGHTALYWYRQSLGQGLEFLIYFQGNSAPDKSGLPSDRFSAERTGGSVSTLTIQRTQQEDSAVYLCASSLDTSRDIQYFGAGTRLSVL.

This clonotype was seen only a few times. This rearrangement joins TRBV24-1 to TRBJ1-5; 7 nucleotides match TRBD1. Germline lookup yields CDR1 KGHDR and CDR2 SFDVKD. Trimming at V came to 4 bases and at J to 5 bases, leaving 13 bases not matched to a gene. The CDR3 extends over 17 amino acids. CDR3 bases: TGTGCCACCAGTGACCCACCGGGACAGCGGTCAGATCAGCCCCAGCATTTT. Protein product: CATSDPPGQRSDQPQHF.

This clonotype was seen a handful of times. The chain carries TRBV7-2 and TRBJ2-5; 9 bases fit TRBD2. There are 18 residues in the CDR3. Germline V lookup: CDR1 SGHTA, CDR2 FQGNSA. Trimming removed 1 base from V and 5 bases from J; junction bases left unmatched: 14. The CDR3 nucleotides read TGTGCCAGCAGCTTAGTGGTCCTAGCGGGGTTAGGTGACGAGACCCAGTACTTC. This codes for CASSLVVLAGLGDETQYF. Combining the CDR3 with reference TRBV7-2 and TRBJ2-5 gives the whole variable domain GAGVSQSPSNKVTEKGKDVELRCDPISGHTALYWYRQSLGQGLEFLIYFQGNSAPDKSGLPSDRFSAERTGGSVSTLTIQRTQQEDSAVYLCASSLVVLAGLGDETQYFGPGTRLLVL.

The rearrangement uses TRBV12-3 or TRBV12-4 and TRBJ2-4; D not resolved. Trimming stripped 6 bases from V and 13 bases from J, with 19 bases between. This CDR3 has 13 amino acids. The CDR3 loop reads CASRKTVYNEQYF. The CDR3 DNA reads TGTGCCAGCAGGAAGACCGTCTACAATGAGCAGTACTTC.

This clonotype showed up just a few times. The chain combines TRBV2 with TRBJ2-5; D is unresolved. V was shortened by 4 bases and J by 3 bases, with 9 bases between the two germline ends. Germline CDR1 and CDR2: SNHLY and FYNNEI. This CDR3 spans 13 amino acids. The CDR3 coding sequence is TGTGCCAGCAGTGGGGCTAGGAAAGAGACCCAGTACTTC. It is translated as CASSGARKETQYF.

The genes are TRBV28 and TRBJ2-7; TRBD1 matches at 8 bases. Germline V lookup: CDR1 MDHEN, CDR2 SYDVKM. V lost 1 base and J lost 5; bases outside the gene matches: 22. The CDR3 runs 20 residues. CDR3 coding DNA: TGTGCCAGCAGTTTATTCAGCGTGAGAACGTCTGGACAGGGTTATAACGAGCAGTACTTC. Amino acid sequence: CASSLFSVRTSGQGYNEQYF.

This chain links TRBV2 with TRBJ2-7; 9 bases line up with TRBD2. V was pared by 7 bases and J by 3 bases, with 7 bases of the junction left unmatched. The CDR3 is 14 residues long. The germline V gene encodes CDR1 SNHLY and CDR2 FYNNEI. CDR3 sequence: CASKTGTSNYEQYF. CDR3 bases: TGTGCCAGCAAGACCGGGACTAGCAACTACGAGCAGTACTTC. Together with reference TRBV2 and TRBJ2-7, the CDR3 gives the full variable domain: EPEVTQTPSHQVTQMGQEVILRCVPISNHLYFYWYRQILGQKVEFLVSFYNNEISEKSEIFDDQFSVERPDGSNFTLKIRSTKLEDSAMYFCASKTGTSNYEQYFGPGTRLTVT.

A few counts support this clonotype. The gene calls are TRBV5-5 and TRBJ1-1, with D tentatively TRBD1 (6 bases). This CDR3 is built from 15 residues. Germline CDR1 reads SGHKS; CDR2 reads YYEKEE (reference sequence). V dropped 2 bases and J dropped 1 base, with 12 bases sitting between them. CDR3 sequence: CASSFWAGANTEAFF. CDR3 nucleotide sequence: TGTGCCAGCAGCTTCTGGGCAGGGGCGAACACTGAAGCTTTCTTT.

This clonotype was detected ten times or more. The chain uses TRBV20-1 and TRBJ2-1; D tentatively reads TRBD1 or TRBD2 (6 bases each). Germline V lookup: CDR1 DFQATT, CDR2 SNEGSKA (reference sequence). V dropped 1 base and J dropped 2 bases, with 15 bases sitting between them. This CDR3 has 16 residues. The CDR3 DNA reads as TGCAGTGCTAGAGGGGTTACAGGGAGGACCTACAATGAGCAGTTCTTC. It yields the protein CSARGVTGRTYNEQFF.

This CDR3 is CASSQGVGDSYNEQFF. CDR3 DNA sequence: TGTGCCAGCAGCCAAGGCGTCGGTGACTCCTACAATGAGCAGTTCTTC. The gene calls are TRBV14 and TRBJ2-1; D call uncertain. There are 16 residues in the CDR3. CDR1 and CDR2 (germline): SGHDN, FVKESK. Trimming removed 1 base at V and 0 bases at J, with 10 bases between.

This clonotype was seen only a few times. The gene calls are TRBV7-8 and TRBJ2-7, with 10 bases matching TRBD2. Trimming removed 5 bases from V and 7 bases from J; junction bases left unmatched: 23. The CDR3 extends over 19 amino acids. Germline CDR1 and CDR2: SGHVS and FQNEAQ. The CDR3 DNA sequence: TGTGCCAGCAGCCCATATGTGCTAGCGGGGGCCGATTCCTACAATGAGCAGTACTTC. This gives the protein CASSPYVLAGADSYNEQYF.

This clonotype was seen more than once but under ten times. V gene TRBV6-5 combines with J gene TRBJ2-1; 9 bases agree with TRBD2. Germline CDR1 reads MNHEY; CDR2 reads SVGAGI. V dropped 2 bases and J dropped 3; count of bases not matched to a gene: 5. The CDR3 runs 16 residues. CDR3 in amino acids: CASSYRGGRDYNEQFF. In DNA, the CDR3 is TGTGCCAGCAGTTACAGGGGCGGGAGGGACTACAATGAGCAGTTCTTC.

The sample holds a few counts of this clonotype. This CDR3 reads CASSLGVDFEQFF. CDR3 bases: TGTGCCAGCAGTTTGGGGGTTGATTTTGAGCAGTTCTTC. V usage is TRBV28 and J usage is TRBJ2-1, with D tentatively TRBD1 or TRBD2 (5 bases each). The CDR3 sequence is 13 residues long. Trimming took off 3 bases at V and 9 bases at J, with 12 bases between the two ends. Germline V lookup: CDR1 MDHEN, CDR2 SYDVKM.

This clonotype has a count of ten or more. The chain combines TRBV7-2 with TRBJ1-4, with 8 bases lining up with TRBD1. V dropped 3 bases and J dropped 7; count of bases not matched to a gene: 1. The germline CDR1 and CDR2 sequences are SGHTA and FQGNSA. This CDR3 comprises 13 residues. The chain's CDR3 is CASSFGTGEKLFF. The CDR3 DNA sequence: TGTGCCAGCAGCTTCGGGACAGGTGAAAAACTGTTTTTT.

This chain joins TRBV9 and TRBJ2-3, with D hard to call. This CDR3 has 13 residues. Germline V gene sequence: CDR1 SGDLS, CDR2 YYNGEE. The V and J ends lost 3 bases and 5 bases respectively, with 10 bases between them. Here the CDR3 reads CASSGRTVDTQYF. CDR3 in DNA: TGTGCCAGCAGCGGAAGGACGGTAGATACGCAGTATTTT.

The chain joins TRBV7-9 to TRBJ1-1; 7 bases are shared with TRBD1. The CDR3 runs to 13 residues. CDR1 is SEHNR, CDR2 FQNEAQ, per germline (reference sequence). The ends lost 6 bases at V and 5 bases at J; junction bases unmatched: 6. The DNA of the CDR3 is TGTGCCAGCAGGTTACAGGGGTGGACTGAAGCTTTCTTT. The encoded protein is CASRLQGWTEAFF.

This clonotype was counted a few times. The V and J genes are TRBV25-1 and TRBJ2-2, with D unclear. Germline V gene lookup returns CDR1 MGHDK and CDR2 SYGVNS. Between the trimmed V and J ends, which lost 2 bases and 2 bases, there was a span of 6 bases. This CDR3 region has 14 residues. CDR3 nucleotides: TGTGCCAGCAGTGAACCGGATAACACCGGGGAGCTGTTTTTT. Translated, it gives CASSEPDNTGELFF.

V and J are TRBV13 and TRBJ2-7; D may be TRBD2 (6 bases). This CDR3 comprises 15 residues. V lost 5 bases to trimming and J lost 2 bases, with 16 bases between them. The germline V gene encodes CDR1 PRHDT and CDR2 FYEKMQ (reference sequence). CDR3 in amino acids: CASSPEGLGTYEQYF. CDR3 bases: TGTGCCAGCAGCCCCGAGGGACTTGGTACCTACGAGCAGTACTTC.